Below are 16 T cell receptor beta chains sequenced from a single sample in a study of cytomegalovirus exposure and HLA in healthy donors. The method was immunoSEQ multiplex PCR; TCRdb's version includes in-frame clones alone and lacks a portion of them. This table has about 110,000 clones, about 88% appearing once. The sequencing input was PBMCs. Receptors were obtained from a woman between 18 and 29 years old in good health and CMV-seropositive.

The chain is built from TRBV7-8 and TRBJ1-4, with D unresolved. Germline loops: CDR1 SGHVS, CDR2 FQNEAQ. The CDR3 contains 13 residues. V lost 6 bases to trimming and J lost 8 bases, with 13 bases between them. CDR3 DNA sequence: TGTGCCAGCAGTTATCGACAAGTCGAAAAACTGTTTTTT. Amino acids: CASSYRQVEKLFF.

The chain recombines TRBV5-1 with TRBJ2-3; maybe TRBD1 (6 bases). Germline V gives CDR1 SGHRS, CDR2 YFSETQ. V was clipped by 3 bases and J by 1 base, with 12 bases between them. The CDR3 sequence is 15 residues long. The CDR3 coding sequence is TGCGCCAGCAGCTCGGACAGACGAGGCACAGATACGCAGTATTTT. It codes for CASSSDRRGTDTQYF.

V gene TRBV10-1 combines with J gene TRBJ2-1, with a weak D call TRBD1 (6 bases). This CDR3 region has 15 residues. Trimming pared 0 bases from V and 2 bases from J, leaving 8 bases between. The germline gives CDR1 WNHNN, CDR2 SYGVQD (reference sequence). CDR3 sequence (DNA): TGCGCCAGCAGTGAGTCCAGGGGCCCCTACAATGAGCAGTTCTTC. Its protein is CASSESRGPYNEQFF.

The V gene is TRBV10-3, the J gene TRBJ2-1, with D possibly matching TRBD2 (7 bases). CDR3 length: 14 residues. The germline V and J ends were trimmed by 8 bases and 6 bases, with 17 bases remaining between them. Germline CDR1 reads ENHRY; CDR2 reads SYGVKD. Here the CDR3 DNA reads TGTGCCATCTCACGGGTGGGGGGGCGCAATGAGCAGTTCTTC. It translates to CAISRVGGRNEQFF.

The chain carries TRBV9 and TRBJ1-6, with 9 nucleotides matching TRBD1. The CDR3 extends over 14 amino acids. V shed 0 bases and J 12 bases; nucleotides not matched to a gene: 4. Looked up from germline, CDR1 is SGDLS and CDR2 is YYNGEE. This CDR3 is CASSVEGTGQPLHF. CDR3 DNA sequence: TGTGCCAGCAGCGTAGAAGGGACAGGGCAACCCCTCCACTTT.

This chain uses TRBV4-1 with TRBJ2-1, with 9 bases lining up with TRBD1. The CDR3 extends over 18 amino acids. V lost 3 bases to trimming and J lost 4 bases; unmatched junction nucleotides: 13. The germline gives CDR1 MGHRA, CDR2 YSYEKL. The CDR3, as DNA: TGCGCCAGCAGCCACCCCTCGTCGCGGACAGGGGCGTACAATGAGCAGTTCTTC. Residues: CASSHPSSRTGAYNEQFF.

The chain is built from TRBV6-5 and TRBJ2-2; 7 nucleotides match TRBD2. V gave up 2 bases and J gave up 0 bases; unmatched junction bases: 3. Germline loops: CDR1 MNHEY, CDR2 SVGAGI. CDR3 length: 16 amino acids. CDR3 loop: CASSYAGEANTGELFF. The CDR3 DNA sequence: TGTGCCAGCAGTTACGCGGGGGAGGCGAACACCGGGGAGCTGTTTTTT.

The V and J genes are TRBV5-4 and TRBJ2-7; 9 nucleotides agree with TRBD1. CDR1 SGHNT and CDR2 YYREEE come from the germline V gene (reference sequence). V shed 4 bases, J shed 1 base, and the junction held 6 bases outside the gene matches. CDR3 length: 15 amino acids. The CDR3 bases are TGTGCCAGCAGCGGCGGGACAGGGAGATCCTACGAGCAGTACTTC. It codes for CASSGGTGRSYEQYF.

The genes are TRBV19 and TRBJ1-3, with D possibly TRBD1 on 5 matching bases. Looked up from germline, CDR1 is LNHDA and CDR2 is SQIVND (reference sequence). V was trimmed by 3 bases and J by 0 bases, leaving 12 bases between them. The CDR3 is made up of 16 amino acids. The CDR3 DNA sequence: TGTGCCAGTAGTATCTCTCAGGGCAACTCTGGAAACACCATATATTTT. Its translation is CASSISQGNSGNTIYF.

The chain has TRBV5-4 and TRBJ1-6, with 9 bases matching TRBD1. V trimming: 3 bases; J trimming: 7 bases; junction bases outside the gene matches: 5. This CDR3 region has 15 residues. Per germline, CDR1 SGHNT and CDR2 YYREEE (reference sequence). CDR3: CASSSNRGQNSPLHF. For the CDR3, the DNA is TGTGCCAGCAGCTCAAACAGGGGGCAAAATTCACCCCTCCACTTT.

This chain links TRBV10-3 with TRBJ2-2; 7 bases match TRBD2. Germline assignment: CDR1 ENHRY and CDR2 SYGVKD. Losses at the gene ends were 4 bases for V and 1 base for J; bases not matched to a gene: 3. The length of the CDR3 is 15 residues. This CDR3 reads CAISATSENTGELFF. The CDR3 region has the DNA TGTGCCATCAGTGCCACTAGCGAGAACACCGGGGAGCTGTTTTTT.

The chain uses TRBV7-9 and TRBJ2-1; D not certain. CDR1 is SEHNR, CDR2 FQNEAQ, per germline (reference sequence). The CDR3 runs to 13 residues. The germline V and J ends were trimmed by 2 bases and 4 bases, with 6 bases remaining between them. The CDR3, as DNA: TGTGCCAGCAGCTTATCCTTATACAATGAGCAGTTCTTC. It translates to CASSLSLYNEQFF.

This chain joins TRBV28 and TRBJ2-1, with 10 bases fitting TRBD2. This CDR3 spans 13 amino acids. V gave up 5 bases and J gave up 6 bases; unmatched junction bases: 1. Germline V lookup: CDR1 MDHEN, CDR2 SYDVKM. CDR3 sequence: CASSSGGANEQFF. The CDR3 bases are TGTGCCAGCAGTAGCGGGGGGGCCAATGAGCAGTTCTTC.

The genes are TRBV7-2 and TRBJ1-5, with a weak D call TRBD1 (6 bases). The CDR3 covers 14 residues. Germline V CDR1 and CDR2: SGHTA, FQGNSA. Trimming left V 1 base short and J 10 bases short, with 14 bases between. The CDR3: CASSLGGPLRPQHF. For the CDR3, the DNA is TGTGCCAGCAGCTTAGGGGGGCCCCTTAGACCCCAGCATTTT.

V and J are TRBV14 and TRBJ1-1; a weak D match, TRBD1 (5 bases). The CDR3 is made up of 14 amino acids. Per germline, CDR1 SGHDN and CDR2 FVKESK. Trimming took off 4 bases at V and 4 bases at J, with 13 bases between the two ends. CDR3 sequence: CASSRGGVGTEAFF. The DNA for the CDR3 is TGTGCCAGCAGCCGGGGAGGGGTTGGCACTGAAGCTTTCTTT.

J is TRBJ1-2 and V is TRBV29-1; D uncertain. Trimming took 6 bases from V and 0 from J, leaving 11 bases between them. The CDR3 spans 13 residues. CDR1 and CDR2 (germline): SQVTM, ANQGSEA. This CDR3 reads CSVRVESNYGYTF. Written as DNA, the CDR3 is TGCAGCGTACGGGTCGAATCTAACTATGGCTACACCTTC.